These 25 T cell receptor beta chains share one sample of origin, sequenced in a study of blood T cell repertoires in COVID-19. Assay: immunoSEQ multiplex PCR; the TCRdb copy retains only in-frame clones and omits some. The sample carries fewer than 250,000 clones, around 88% recorded once. Sequenced: PBMCs or T cells enriched from blood (not recorded which). The receptors originated from a woman in her forties or fifties with acute COVID-19.

The genes are TRBV5-1 and TRBJ2-7; 8 nucleotides match TRBD2. J gave up 4 bases and V 1 base, and 4 bases lay outside the gene matches. The germline V gene encodes CDR1 SGHRS and CDR2 YFSETQ. The CDR3 has 14 residues. CDR3: CASSLSSGVYEQYF. For the CDR3, the DNA is TGCGCCAGCAGCTTGAGTAGCGGGGTTTACGAGCAGTACTTC.

The table lists this clone with a count of one. This chain connects TRBV28 to TRBJ2-7; possible D gene TRBD2, 5 bases. Germline-derived CDR1 and CDR2 are MDHEN and SYDVKM. Trimming removed 2 bases at V and 4 bases at J, with 9 bases between. The CDR3 is made up of 13 amino acids. The CDR3 DNA reads as TGTGCCAGCAGTTTAGGACTCGGATACGAGCAGTACTTC. Protein sequence: CASSLGLGYEQYF.

Here the CDR3 DNA reads TGTGCCAGCAGCGTAACTAGGGACAATGAGCAGTTCTTC. Translating it yields CASSVTRDNEQFF. The V and J genes are TRBV7-2 and TRBJ2-1; D possibly corresponds to TRBD2 (5 bases). The CDR3 is 13 amino acids. The germline V gene has CDR1 SGHTA and CDR2 FQGNSA. V gave up 5 bases and J gave up 5 bases, with 10 bases separating them. The full variable domain, its missing parts supplied by reference TRBV7-2 and TRBJ2-1, is GAGVSQSPSNKVTEKGKDVELRCDPISGHTALYWYRQSLGQGLEFLIYFQGNSAPDKSGLPSDRFSAERTGGSVSTLTIQRTQQEDSAVYLCASSVTRDNEQFFGPGTRLTVL.

The chain joins TRBV3-1 (or the pseudogene TRBV3-2) to TRBJ2-7; the match to TRBD2 covers 7 bases. CDR1 is LGHDT and CDR2 is YNNKEL in the germline V gene (reference sequence). The CDR3 has 12 residues. Unmatched junction bases numbered 1, after V lost 1 base and J lost 7 bases. The chain's CDR3 is CASSQAAGEQYF. The CDR3 DNA sequence: TGTGCCAGCAGCCAAGCAGCGGGAGAGCAGTACTTC.

The chain uses TRBV19 and TRBJ2-2, with TRBD2 matching 12 bases. The germline V gene has CDR1 LNHDA and CDR2 SQIVND (reference sequence). J lost 2 bases, V lost 5 bases, and 9 bases had no gene match. The length of the CDR3 is 18 residues. CDR3 nucleotides: TGTGCCAGTAGTTCTGAGCCCGGACTAGCGGGAAACACCGGGGAGCTGTTTTTT. This encodes CASSSEPGLAGNTGELFF.

This chain connects TRBV11-2 to TRBJ1-2; TRBD1 matches 7 bases. The germline V gene has CDR1 SGHAT and CDR2 FQNNGV. The CDR3 has 13 amino acids. V shed 5 bases and J 4 bases; nucleotides not matched to a gene: 4. The chain's CDR3 is CASSAGGSYGYTF. CDR3 bases: TGTGCCAGCAGCGCAGGGGGAAGCTATGGCTACACCTTC.

In DNA, the CDR3 is TGTGCCAGCAGTTTATCAAGGGGATTCTACTATGGCTACACCTTC. Translation: CASSLSRGFYYGYTF. J is TRBJ1-2 and V is TRBV27, with a tentative D call TRBD1 (5 bases). V lost 0 bases and J lost 3, with 11 bases in between. The germline V gene encodes CDR1 MNHEY and CDR2 SMNVEV (reference sequence). This CDR3 has 15 residues.

V and J are TRBV29-1 and TRBJ2-2, with TRBD1 as a possible D gene (6 bases). This CDR3 has 14 amino acids. Germline lookup yields CDR1 SQVTM and CDR2 ANQGSEA. Trimming took off 4 bases at V and 1 base at J, with 10 bases between the two ends. The CDR3 is CSVGDRQNTGELFF. In DNA form, the CDR3 reads TGCAGCGTTGGAGACAGGCAGAACACCGGGGAGCTGTTTTTT.

V gene TRBV29-1 combines with J gene TRBJ1-2; 8 bases fit TRBD1. Germline trimming cut 4 bases from V and 7 bases from J; bases unmatched to any gene: 8. Germline loops: CDR1 SQVTM, CDR2 ANQGSEA. The CDR3 runs to 13 residues. CDR3 protein: CSVVRQGASGYTF. CDR3 in DNA: TGCAGCGTTGTTCGGCAGGGGGCGTCTGGCTACACCTTC.

This clone was detected once. The chain recombines TRBV19 with TRBJ1-6; D remains unclear. The CDR3 covers 14 residues. V lost 0 bases and J 14 bases, leaving 14 bases between the germline ends. The V gene's germline CDR1 is LNHDA and CDR2 SQIVND (reference sequence). CDR3 region: CASSIEEGAITLHF. The CDR3 nucleotides are TGTGCCAGTAGTATAGAAGAGGGAGCTATCACCCTCCACTTT. Using reference TRBV19 and TRBJ1-6 for the parts outside the CDR3, the full variable domain is DGGITQSPKYLFRKEGQNVTLSCEQNLNHDAMYWYRQDPGQGLRLIYYSQIVNDFQKGDIAEGYSVSREKKESFPLTVTSAQKNPTAFYLCASSIEEGAITLHFGNGTRLTVT.

The chain joins TRBV4-2 to TRBJ2-2; the match to TRBD2 covers 8 bases. V lost 0 bases and J lost 1; bases outside the gene matches: 4. This CDR3 is 17 amino acids long. The germline V gene has CDR1 LGHNA and CDR2 YNFKEQ. CDR3 amino acids: CASSQDPLAGNTGELFF. The DNA for the CDR3 is TGTGCCAGCAGCCAAGATCCCCTAGCGGGGAACACCGGGGAGCTGTTTTTT.

The chain has TRBV4-1 and TRBJ2-5; 9 nucleotides match TRBD1. The J segment lost 5 bases and the V segment lost 3 bases, leaving 7 bases of the junction unmatched. This CDR3 is 15 amino acids long. The germline V gene encodes CDR1 MGHRA and CDR2 YSYEKL. DNA of the CDR3: TGCGCCAGCAGCCATGCGGGACAGGGAAGCGAGACCCAGTACTTC. Protein sequence: CASSHAGQGSETQYF.

This chain links TRBV28 with TRBJ2-7, with D possibly matching TRBD2 (6 bases). Germline V lookup: CDR1 MDHEN, CDR2 SYDVKM. Trimming removed 2 bases at V and 4 bases at J, with 9 bases between. This CDR3 contains 13 residues. The CDR3 bases are TGTGCCAGCAGTTTAGGGACTCCATACGAGCAGTACTTC. The encoded protein is CASSLGTPYEQYF.

This chain joins TRBV20-1 and TRBJ1-2, with D uncertain. CDR3 length: 11 residues. Trimming left V 3 bases short and J 8 bases short, with 10 bases between. CDR1 and CDR2 (germline): DFQATT, SNEGSKA (reference sequence). The CDR3 here is CSASERVGYTF. CDR3 nucleotides: TGCAGTGCTAGCGAGAGGGTGGGCTACACCTTC.

This clone was seen a single time. The J gene is TRBJ2-1, the V gene TRBV28; D is perhaps TRBD2 (5 bases). Trimming removed 7 bases at V and 12 bases at J, with 19 bases between. There are 13 residues in the CDR3. CDR1 is MDHEN and CDR2 is SYDVKM in the germline V gene. The CDR3 DNA sequence: TGTGCCAGCACGGCGGAGGCCCGGGGTGGGCAGTTCTTC. It yields the protein CASTAEARGGQFF. Together with reference TRBV28 and TRBJ2-1, the CDR3 gives the full variable domain: DVKVTQSSRYLVKRTGEKVFLECVQDMDHENMFWYRQDPGLGLRLIYFSYDVKMKEKGDIPEGYSVSREKKERFSLILESASTNQTSMYLCASTAEARGGQFFGPGTRLTVL.

The genes are TRBV14 and TRBJ1-1, with 9 positions matching TRBD1. The CDR3 sequence is 15 residues long. Germline assignment: CDR1 SGHDN and CDR2 FVKESK. The trim removed 1 base at V and 4 bases at J, leaving 4 bases unmatched. The CDR3 spells CASSQATGGGTEAFF. The DNA of the CDR3 is TGTGCCAGCAGCCAAGCGACAGGGGGAGGCACTGAAGCTTTCTTT.

Only a few counts were recorded for this clone. The chain combines TRBV3-1 (or the pseudogene TRBV3-2) with TRBJ2-7; D is ambiguous. V lost 4 bases, J lost 6 bases, and 13 bases lay in between. Germline lookup yields CDR1 LGHDT and CDR2 YNNKEL (reference sequence). The CDR3 is 13 amino acids. This CDR3 reads CASSLIVWSEQYF. CDR3 DNA: TGTGCCAGCAGCCTCATAGTGTGGAGCGAGCAGTACTTC.

This clone came up a few times. This chain uses TRBV4-1 with TRBJ2-2; the match to TRBD2 covers 8 bases. The CDR3 has 17 amino acids. The trim removed 0 bases at V and 5 bases at J, leaving 8 bases unmatched. Germline V lookup: CDR1 MGHRA, CDR2 YSYEKL. In nucleotides, the CDR3 is TGCGCCAGCAGCCAAGATCTAAGCGGGAGCTTGACCGGGGAGCTGTTTTTT. It specifies CASSQDLSGSLTGELFF.

V gene TRBV3-1 (or the pseudogene TRBV3-2) combines with J gene TRBJ2-2, with 11 bases identical to TRBD2. The CDR3 spans 18 residues. CDR1 is LGHDT, CDR2 YNNKEL, per germline (reference sequence). Trimming removed 2 bases from V and 7 bases from J; junction bases left unmatched: 12. This CDR3 is CASSQKPPSGRRDGELFF. CDR3 nucleotides: TGTGCCAGCAGCCAAAAGCCCCCTAGCGGGAGGAGGGACGGGGAGCTGTTTTTT.

The chain recombines TRBV11-1 with TRBJ2-2; TRBD2 matches 10 bases. CDR1 is SGHAT, CDR2 FQDESV, per germline (reference sequence). V dropped 8 bases and J dropped 1; count of bases not matched to a gene: 4. The CDR3 extends over 15 amino acids. The CDR3 bases are TGTGCCAGCGGGGGACTAGCGTGGAACACCGGGGAGCTGTTTTTT. Protein product: CASGGLAWNTGELFF.

The chain carries TRBV27 and TRBJ2-7; maybe TRBD2 (5 bases). Trimming took off 6 bases at V and 4 bases at J, with 13 bases between the two ends. Germline loops: CDR1 MNHEY, CDR2 SMNVEV (reference sequence). The CDR3 sequence is 13 residues long. The CDR3 DNA is TGTGCCAGCAGCATCAGGAGCGGTTACGAGCAGTACTTC. Translating it yields CASSIRSGYEQYF.

The genes are TRBV5-4 and TRBJ2-1, with TRBD2 matching 9 bases. CDR1 SGHNT and CDR2 YYREEE come from the germline V gene (reference sequence). The CDR3 consists of 16 residues. Trimming at V came to 0 bases and at J to 7 bases, leaving 8 bases not matched to a gene. The CDR3 DNA is TGTGCCAGCAGCTTGGTGCGGGAGGGAAGAAGGAATGAGCAGTTCTTC. Translated, it gives CASSLVREGRRNEQFF.

A few counts support this clone. The CDR3 region is CASSLPPLRAYGYTF. Here the CDR3 DNA reads TGTGCCAGCAGCTTGCCCCCTCTGAGGGCCTATGGCTACACCTTC. The chain couples TRBV5-4 to TRBJ1-2; D is undetermined. Germline lookup yields CDR1 SGHNT and CDR2 YYREEE (reference sequence). The CDR3 sequence is 15 residues long. Trimming took off 1 base at V and 4 bases at J, with 14 bases between the two ends. Full variable domain (remainder filled in from reference TRBV5-4 and TRBJ1-2): ETGVTQSPTHLIKTRGQQVTLRCSSQSGHNTVSWYQQALGQGPQFIFQYYREEENGRGNFPPRFSGLQFPNYSSELNVNALELDDSALYLCASSLPPLRAYGYTFGSGTRLTVV.

CDR3 sequence reads: CASSVTTPSEQYF. CDR3 sequence (DNA): TGTGCCAGCTCCGTTACTACCCCATCCGAGCAGTACTTC. This rearrangement joins TRBV18 to TRBJ2-7, with D hard to call. V lost 6 bases and J lost 6, with 15 bases in between. The CDR3 is 13 amino acids. Germline V gives CDR1 KGHSH, CDR2 LQKENI.

This chain uses TRBV7-3 with TRBJ2-3; weak D call: TRBD2 (6 bases). CDR1 is SGHTA and CDR2 is FQGTGA in the germline V gene. The ends were cut back, 4 bases at V and 1 base at J, with 12 bases in the middle. This CDR3 is 15 amino acids long. The CDR3 is CASSSWGEGTDTQYF. In DNA, the CDR3 is TGTGCCAGCAGCTCTTGGGGGGAGGGCACAGATACGCAGTATTTT. The whole variable domain, remainder taken from reference TRBV7-3 and TRBJ2-3, is GAGVSQTPSNKVTEKGKYVELRCDPISGHTALYWYRQSLGQGPEFLIYFQGTGAADDSGLPNDRFFAVRPEGSVSTLKIQRTERGDSAVYLCASSSWGEGTDTQYFGPGTRLTVL.